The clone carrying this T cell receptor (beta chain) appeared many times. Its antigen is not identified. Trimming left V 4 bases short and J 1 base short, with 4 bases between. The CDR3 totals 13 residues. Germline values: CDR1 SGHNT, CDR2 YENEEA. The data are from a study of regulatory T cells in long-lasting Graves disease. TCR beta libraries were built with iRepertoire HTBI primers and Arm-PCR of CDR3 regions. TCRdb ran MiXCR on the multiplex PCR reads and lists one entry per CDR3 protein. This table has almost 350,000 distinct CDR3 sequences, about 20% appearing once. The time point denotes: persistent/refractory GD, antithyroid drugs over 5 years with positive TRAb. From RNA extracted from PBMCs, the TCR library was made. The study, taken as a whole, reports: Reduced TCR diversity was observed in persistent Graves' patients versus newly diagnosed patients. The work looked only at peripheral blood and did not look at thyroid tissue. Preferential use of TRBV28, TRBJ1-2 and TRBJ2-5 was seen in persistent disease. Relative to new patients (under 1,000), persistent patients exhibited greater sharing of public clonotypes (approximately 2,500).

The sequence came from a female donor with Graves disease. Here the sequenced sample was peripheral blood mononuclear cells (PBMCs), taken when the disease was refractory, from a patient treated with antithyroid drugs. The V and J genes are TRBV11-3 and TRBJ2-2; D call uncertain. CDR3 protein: CASSWRNTGELFF. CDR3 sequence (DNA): TGTGCCAGCAGCTGGCGGAACACCGGGGAGCTGTTTTTT.